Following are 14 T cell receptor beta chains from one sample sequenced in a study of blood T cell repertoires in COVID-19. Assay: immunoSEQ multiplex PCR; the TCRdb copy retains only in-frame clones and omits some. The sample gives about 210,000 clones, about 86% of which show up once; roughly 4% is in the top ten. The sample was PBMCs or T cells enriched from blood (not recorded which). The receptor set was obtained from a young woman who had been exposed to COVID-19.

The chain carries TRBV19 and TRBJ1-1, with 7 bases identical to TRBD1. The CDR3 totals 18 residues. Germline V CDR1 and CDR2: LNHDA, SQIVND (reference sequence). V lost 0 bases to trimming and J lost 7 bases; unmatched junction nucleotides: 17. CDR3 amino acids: CASSIDPPGTARGGEAFF. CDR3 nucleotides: TGTGCCAGTAGTATAGACCCCCCAGGGACAGCGAGGGGTGGTGAAGCTTTCTTT.

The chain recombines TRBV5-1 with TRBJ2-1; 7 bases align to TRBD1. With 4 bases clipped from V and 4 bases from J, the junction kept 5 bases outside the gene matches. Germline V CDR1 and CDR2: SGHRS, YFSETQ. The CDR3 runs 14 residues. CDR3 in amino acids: CASSQGVGYNEQFF. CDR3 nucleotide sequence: TGCGCCAGCAGCCAGGGGGTTGGGTACAATGAGCAGTTCTTC. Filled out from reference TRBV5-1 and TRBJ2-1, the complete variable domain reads KAGVTQTPRYLIKTRGQQVTLSCSPISGHRSVSWYQQTPGQGLQFLFEYFSETQRNKGNFPGRFSGRQFSNSRSEMNVSTLELGDSALYLCASSQGVGYNEQFFGPGTRLTVL.

The CDR3 loop is CASSIQQDMEAFF. The DNA for the CDR3 is TGTGCCAGTAGTATACAACAGGACATGGAAGCTTTCTTT. This chain links TRBV19 with TRBJ1-1; maybe TRBD1 (5 bases). Trimming stripped 2 bases from V and 8 bases from J, with 12 bases between. Germline loops: CDR1 LNHDA, CDR2 SQIVND (reference sequence). The length of the CDR3 is 13 residues.

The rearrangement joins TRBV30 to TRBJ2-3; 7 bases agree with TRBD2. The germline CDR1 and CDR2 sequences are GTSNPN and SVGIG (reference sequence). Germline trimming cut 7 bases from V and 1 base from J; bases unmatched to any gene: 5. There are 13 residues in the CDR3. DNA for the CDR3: TGTGCCTACCGCGGGAGTCGCACAGATACGCAGTATTTT. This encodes CAYRGSRTDTQYF.

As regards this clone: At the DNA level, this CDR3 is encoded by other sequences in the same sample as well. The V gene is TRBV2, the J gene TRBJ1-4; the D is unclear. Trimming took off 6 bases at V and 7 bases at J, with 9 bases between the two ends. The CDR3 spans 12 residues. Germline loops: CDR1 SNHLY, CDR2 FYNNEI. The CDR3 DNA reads TGTGCCAGCAGCGGGGTCGGTGAAAAACTGTTTTTT. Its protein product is CASSGVGEKLFF.

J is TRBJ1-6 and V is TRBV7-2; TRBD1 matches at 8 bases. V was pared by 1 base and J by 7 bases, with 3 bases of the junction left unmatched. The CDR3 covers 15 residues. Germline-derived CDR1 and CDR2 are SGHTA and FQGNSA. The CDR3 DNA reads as TGTGCCAGCAGCTTAGTTGACAGGGGAAATTCACCCCTCCACTTT. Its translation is CASSLVDRGNSPLHF. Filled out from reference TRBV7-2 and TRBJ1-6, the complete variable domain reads GAGVSQSPSNKVTEKGKDVELRCDPISGHTALYWYRQSLGQGLEFLIYFQGNSAPDKSGLPSDRFSAERTGGSVSTLTIQRTQQEDSAVYLCASSLVDRGNSPLHFGNGTRLTVT.

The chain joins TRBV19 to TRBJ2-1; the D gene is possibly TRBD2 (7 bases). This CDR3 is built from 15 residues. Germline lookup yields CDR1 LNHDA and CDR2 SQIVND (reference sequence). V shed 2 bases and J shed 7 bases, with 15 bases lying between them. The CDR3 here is CASSIRRGLGNEQFF. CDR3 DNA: TGTGCCAGTAGTATAAGGCGGGGGCTGGGGAATGAGCAGTTCTTC.

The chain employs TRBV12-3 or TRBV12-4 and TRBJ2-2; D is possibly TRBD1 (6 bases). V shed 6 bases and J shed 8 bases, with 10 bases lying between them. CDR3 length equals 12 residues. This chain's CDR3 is CASRKQGGELFF. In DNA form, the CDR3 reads TGTGCCAGCAGGAAACAGGGTGGGGAGCTGTTTTTT.

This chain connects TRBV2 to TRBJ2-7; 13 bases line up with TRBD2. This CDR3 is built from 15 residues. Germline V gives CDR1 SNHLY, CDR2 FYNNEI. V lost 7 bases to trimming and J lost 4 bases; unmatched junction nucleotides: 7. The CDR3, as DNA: TGTGCCAGCACCCTCACTAGCGGGGGGGCATACGAGCAGTACTTC. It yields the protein CASTLTSGGAYEQYF.

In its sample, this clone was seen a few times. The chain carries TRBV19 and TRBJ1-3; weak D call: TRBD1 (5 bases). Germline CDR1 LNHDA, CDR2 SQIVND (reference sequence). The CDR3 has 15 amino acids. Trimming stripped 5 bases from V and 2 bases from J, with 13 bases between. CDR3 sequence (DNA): TGTGCCAGTAGTCGGGACTGGGAGACTGGAAACACCATATATTTT. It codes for CASSRDWETGNTIYF.

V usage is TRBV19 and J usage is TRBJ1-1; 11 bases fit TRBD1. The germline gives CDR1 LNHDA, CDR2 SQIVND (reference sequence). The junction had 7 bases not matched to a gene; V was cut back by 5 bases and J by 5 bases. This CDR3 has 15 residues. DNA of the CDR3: TGTGCCAGTAGTTCTGGACAGGGGGCTCGGACTGAAGCTTTCTTT. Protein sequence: CASSSGQGARTEAFF.

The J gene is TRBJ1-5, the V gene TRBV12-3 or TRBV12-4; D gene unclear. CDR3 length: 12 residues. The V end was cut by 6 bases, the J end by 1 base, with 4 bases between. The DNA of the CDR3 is TGTGCCAGCAGCCGGAGCAATCAGCCCCAGCATTTT. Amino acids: CASSRSNQPQHF.

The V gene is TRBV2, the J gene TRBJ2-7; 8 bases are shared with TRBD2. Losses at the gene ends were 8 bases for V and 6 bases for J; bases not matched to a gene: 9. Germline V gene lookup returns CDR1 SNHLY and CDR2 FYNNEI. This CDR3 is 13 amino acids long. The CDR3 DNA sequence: TGTGCCAGCGGGGGAGCGGGGGACACCGAGCAGTACTTC. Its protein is CASGGAGDTEQYF.

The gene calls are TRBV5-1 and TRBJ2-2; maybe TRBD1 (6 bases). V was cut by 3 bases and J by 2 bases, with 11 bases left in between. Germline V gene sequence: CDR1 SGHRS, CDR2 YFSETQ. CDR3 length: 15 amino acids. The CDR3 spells CASSSSGQNTGELFF. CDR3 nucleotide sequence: TGCGCCAGCAGCTCATCGGGACAAAACACCGGGGAGCTGTTTTTT.